The T cell receptor beta chain under discussion was sequenced for a study of post-analysis software for immune sequencing data. Overall study context: Patients had relapsing-remitting, secondary progressive or progressive-relapsing multiple sclerosis; some lacked subtype. Points from the study as a whole: In patients, about 5 TRBV segments were more frequent than in controls, with TRBV5-6, TRBV5-1 and TRBV20-1 among them. Compared with controls, patients showed significantly lower normalized Chao1 diversity. Those samples that were prepared in the same batch co-clustered strongly by F measure.

Every TCR beta cDNA library bore unique molecular identifiers. About 540,000 cDNA molecules were obtained from roughly 0.93 to 9.6 million T cells. TCRdb recomputed calls from the PCR reads with MiXCR, one row per CDR3 protein. The profile shows 700,000 to 900,000 distinct CDR3 sequences, more than 45% of them singletons. The germline V gene encodes CDR1 LGHNA and CDR2 YNFKEQ. CDR3 length: 15 amino acids. The junction had 3 bases not matched to a gene; V was cut back by 1 base and J by 3 bases. This clonotype was counted only a few times. Its specificity is not known. Specimen: blood. This chain joins TRBV4-2 and TRBJ2-5, with 9 bases identical to TRBD1. The sequence was collected from a girl aged 10 to 17 with multiple sclerosis. The CDR3 region has the DNA TGTGCCAGCAGCCAAGTACAGGGGGCAGAAGAGACCCAGTACTTC. Translating it yields CASSQVQGAEETQYF.